These 5 T cell receptor beta chains came from one sample sequenced in a study of blood T cell repertoires in COVID-19. Profiled with immunoSEQ multiplex PCR; TCRdb holds only in-frame clones, not every one. This sample has under 300,000 clones, with approximately 80% found just once. Sequencing was done on a sample of peripheral blood. These receptors originate from a woman aged 18-35 years with acute or convalescent COVID-19.

The J gene is TRBJ2-5, the V gene TRBV7-2; D is unclear. Germline V gene data show CDR1 as SGHTA and CDR2 as FQGNSA. The V gene lost 5 bases and the J gene lost 2 bases, with 9 bases spanning the gap. The CDR3 length is 13 residues. DNA for the CDR3: TGTGCCAGCAGCGCCCGGGTACAAGAGACCCAGTACTTC. This encodes CASSARVQETQYF.

The rearrangement joins TRBV29-1 to TRBJ2-1; perhaps TRBD2 as D (5 bases). The CDR3 length is 12 residues. V lost 6 bases to trimming and J lost 7 bases, with 13 bases between them. CDR1 is SQVTM and CDR2 is ANQGSEA in the germline V gene. The CDR3 is CSVPQRENEQFF. CDR3 DNA sequence: TGCAGCGTCCCCCAGAGGGAGAATGAGCAGTTCTTC.

The chain has TRBV5-1 and TRBJ2-7; 7 bases align to TRBD1. The V gene end was trimmed by 2 bases and the J gene end by 2 bases; junction bases not matched to a gene: 4. The CDR3 is made up of 14 amino acids. Germline CDR1 SGHRS, CDR2 YFSETQ. CDR3 loop: CASSLPGTAYEQYF. DNA of the CDR3: TGCGCCAGCAGCTTACCCGGGACAGCCTACGAGCAGTACTTC.

This rearrangement joins TRBV5-1 to TRBJ2-7, with TRBD2 matching 7 bases. V shed 1 base and J 4 bases; nucleotides not matched to a gene: 11. CDR1 SGHRS and CDR2 YFSETQ come from the germline V gene. The CDR3 covers 16 residues. DNA of the CDR3: TGCGCCAGCAGCTTGAGCGGGGAGCCGGGACGATACGAGCAGTACTTC. Translating it yields CASSLSGEPGRYEQYF.

The chain combines TRBV14 with TRBJ1-2; D call uncertain. V shed 4 bases and J shed 4 bases, with 13 bases lying between them. The CDR3 covers 14 residues. Germline V gene lookup returns CDR1 SGHDN and CDR2 FVKESK. CDR3 DNA sequence: TGTGCCAGCAGCCGCAACGCGGCTGGCTATGGCTACACCTTC. This translates into CASSRNAAGYGYTF.